This is a list of T cell receptor beta chains from one sample in a study of low-dose radiotherapy and immunotherapy resistance in tumors. One entry per CDR3 protein results from TCRdb running MiXCR on the reads. The top ten clones hold about 5.5% of a sample with some 82,000 distinct CDR3 sequences, about 20% of them seen once. The source was PBMCs, collected before treatment. All receptors come from a male donor with prostate cancer. CDR3s include the opening cysteine and the closing phenylalanine or tryptophan. Fields, in order: V gene, clone size, D gene, J gene, CDR3 DNA, CDR3 protein. The D gene is left open where the match is weak. A row's size may be missing; if present it is once, few, many or a size class.

TRBV7-2,many,NA,TRBJ1-2,TGTGCCAGCAGCTTAGAAGGTCGCCAGGGCGGCTACACCTTC,CASSLEGRQGGYTF
TRBV18,many,NA,TRBJ1-6,TGTGCCAGCTCGTCTGGATTATCCTATAATTCACCCCTCCACTTT,CASSSGLSYNSPLHF
TRBV28,many,NA,TRBJ2-7,TGTGCCAGCAGTTTACAAGCGGCCGTTTACGAGCAGTACTTC,CASSLQAAVYEQYF
TRBV10-3,many,TRBD1,TRBJ2-7,TGTGCCATCAGTGTCCAGGACAGGGGACCCTACGAGCAGTACTTC,CAISVQDRGPYEQYF
TRBV9,many,NA,TRBJ1-2,TGTGCCAGCAGCGTCGAGGTAGGGAGAAATGGCTACACCTTC,CASSVEVGRNGYTF
TRBV7-6,many,TRBD1,TRBJ2-1,TGTGCCAGCAGCTTAGATCCGGGACAGGGGAGCAATGAGCAGTTCTTC,CASSLDPGQGSNEQFF
TRBV7-8,many,TRBD2,TRBJ2-1,TGTGCCAGCAGCCCGAATACTAGCGGGTATTACAATGAGCAGTTCTTC,CASSPNTSGYYNEQFF
TRBV28,many,NA,TRBJ2-7,TGTGCCAGCAGACAAACAGGGTCGTCCTACGAGCAGTACTTC,CASRQTGSSYEQYF
TRBV20-1,many,NA,TRBJ2-3,TGCAGTGCTAGCCTAACCAGTCGCACAGATACGCAGTATTTT,CSASLTSRTDTQYF
TRBV11-2,few,TRBD2,TRBJ2-7,TGTGCCAGCAGCTTAGAGGCTAGCGGGGGGGCCTACGAGCAGTACTTC,CASSLEASGGAYEQYF
TRBV7-6,many,TRBD1,TRBJ2-2,TGTGCCAGCAGCCCAGGGACAGCGGCTAACACCGGGGAGCTGTTTTTT,CASSPGTAANTGELFF
TRBV6-5,many,NA,TRBJ2-7,TGTGCCAGCAGCTCCGGGACCCACTCCTACGAGCAGTACTTC,CASSSGTHSYEQYF
TRBV20-1,many,TRBD2,TRBJ2-2,TGCAGTGCTAGGGGGGGTAGGTCTAGCGGTTCGAACACCGGGGAGCTGTTTTTT,CSARGGRSSGSNTGELFF
TRBV4-1,many,NA,TRBJ2-3,TGCGCCAGCAGCCCCTCTAAAGGAGGAGGCGCAGATACGCAGTATTTT,CASSPSKGGGADTQYF
TRBV29-1,many,TRBD1,TRBJ2-7,TGCAGCGTTGAATTGCCAGGGGGTTTTTACGAGCAGTACTTC,CSVELPGGFYEQYF
TRBV6-4,many,TRBD1,TRBJ1-6,TGTGCCAGCAGTGAACGGACAGGGGCCAATTCACCCCTCCACTTT,CASSERTGANSPLHF
TRBV11-1,many,TRBD1,TRBJ1-6,TGTGCCAGCAGCCCCGGGACAGGTTCACCCCTCCACTTT,CASSPGTGSPLHF
TRBV30,few,NA,TRBJ1-3,TGTGCCTACCGGCGGGGACTTAGAACTGGAAACACCATATATTTT,CAYRRGLRTGNTIYF
TRBV20-1,many,NA,TRBJ2-3,TGCAGTGCTAGAGTACAGGGCCCCGCAGATACGCAGTATTTT,CSARVQGPADTQYF
TRBV15,many,TRBD1,TRBJ1-1,TGTGCCACCAGCAGTTTAGGGGGCATCACTGAAGCTTTCTTT,CATSSLGGITEAFF
TRBV7-2,many,TRBD1,TRBJ2-5,TGTGCCAGCAGCTCACCGGGACAGGGGGCTCGAGAGACCCAGTACTTC,CASSSPGQGARETQYF
TRBV6-1,many,NA,TRBJ1-3,TGTGCCAGCATCCTGAGCCAAGGAGGGTTAGGCTCTGGAAACACCATATATTTT,CASILSQGGLGSGNTIYF
TRBV7-9,NA,NA,TRBJ1-5,TGTGCCAGCAGCTTATCAGGGACCGGTCAGCCCCAGCATTTT,CASSLSGTGQPQHF
TRBV11-3,many,NA,TRBJ2-5,TGTGCCAGCAGCCATCAGGGTAACCAAGAGACCCAGTACTTC,CASSHQGNQETQYF
TRBV28,many,NA,TRBJ1-5,TGTGCCAGCAGTTTTCGCAGGGTGGTTCAGCCCCAGCATTTT,CASSFRRVVQPQHF
TRBV3-1,NA,NA,TRBJ2-2,TGTGCCAGCAGCCAAGTCAAATCCGGGGAGCTGTTTTTT,CASSQVKSGELFF
TRBV2,many,TRBD2,TRBJ2-1,TGTGCCAGCGCCGGGACTAGCGGGGACAATGAGCAGTTCTTC,CASAGTSGDNEQFF
TRBV24-1,many,TRBD2,TRBJ2-1,TGTGCCACCAGTGATGGACTAGCCCACGTCAATGAGCAGTTCTTC,CATSDGLAHVNEQFF
TRBV28,NA,TRBD2,TRBJ2-7,TGTGCCAGCAGTCTTACGGGGACTAGCAGGTCCCTCGAGCAGTACTTC,CASSLTGTSRSLEQYF
TRBV14,many,NA,TRBJ1-6,TGTGCCAGCAGCCACCACAGGGTGGGGAGCTCCTATAATTCACCCCTCCACTTT,CASSHHRVGSSYNSPLHF
TRBV20-1,many,NA,TRBJ1-1,TGCAGTGCTAGTCGTATGGTTGAAGCTTTCTTT,CSASRMVEAFF
TRBV29-1,NA,NA,TRBJ2-1,TGCAGCGTTGACGTTGAGCAGTTCTTC,CSVDVEQFF
TRBV19,few,NA,TRBJ2-6,TGTGCCAGTAGTGAGAAGTCTGGGGCCAACGTCCTGACTTTC,CASSEKSGANVLTF
TRBV20-1,many,NA,TRBJ2-1,TGCAGTGCTGCGATCAATGAGCAGTTCTTC,CSAAINEQFF
TRBV10-3,many,TRBD1,TRBJ1-4,TGTGCCATCGCTCGGGCAGGGGGCGCAGGAAAGGAAAAACTGTTTTTT,CAIARAGGAGKEKLFF
TRBV5-1,few,TRBD2,TRBJ2-5,TGCGCCAGCAGCTTCCAGGTCGCTGGCGGGAGCACAGAGACCCAGTACTTC,CASSFQVAGGSTETQYF
TRBV2,many,NA,TRBJ2-3,TGTGCCAGCAGCCTTGAGAGGGGGAGAGCAGATACGCAGTATTTT,CASSLERGRADTQYF
TRBV9,NA,NA,TRBJ1-1,TGTGCCAGCAGCGTAGACAGGAGAACTGAAGCTTTCTTT,CASSVDRRTEAFF
TRBV5-1,NA,NA,TRBJ1-2,TGCGCCAGCAGCTTGATAGGAGACGGTGGCTACACCTTC,CASSLIGDGGYTF
TRBV6-2/TRBV6-3,NA,TRBD1,TRBJ2-7,TGTGCCAGCAGACGAACAGGGGTGGACGAGCAGTACTTC,CASRRTGVDEQYF
TRBV25-1,many,NA,TRBJ2-7,TGTGCCAGCAGTGAGGCAGGGTTGAACGAGCAGTACTTC,CASSEAGLNEQYF
TRBV12-3/TRBV12-4,many,TRBD1,TRBJ2-6,TGTGCTACACAGGGGACTGGGGCCAACGTCCTGACTTTC,CATQGTGANVLTF
TRBV6-1,many,TRBD1,TRBJ2-7,TGTGCCAGCAGTGAACGGACAGGGGTGCCTACCTACGAGCAGTACTTC,CASSERTGVPTYEQYF
TRBV10-3,many,NA,TRBJ2-1,TGTGCCATCAGTGAACAGATAATGACCCGGGACAATGAGCAGTTCTTC,CAISEQIMTRDNEQFF